A selection of T cell receptor beta chains follows, all from one sample in a study of blood T cell repertoires in COVID-19. The protocol was immunoSEQ multiplex PCR, while the TCRdb copy is restricted to in-frame clones and leaves out a portion. The sample yields approximately 280,000 clones, roughly 80% seen once. The sample comprised PBMCs or T cells enriched from blood (not recorded which). These TCRs come from a man in his forties who had been exposed to COVID-19. The CDR3 runs from the conserved cysteine through the conserved F or W. A D gene is named only where the DNA matches it firmly. Size tells how often a clone was seen (once, few, many) or the class of an expanded clone, and some rows leave it out.

size: -
J: TRBJ2-1
D: -
V: TRBV7-8
DNA: TGTGCCAGCAGCTTAGTATTGTTGATAGCGGCCAGCTCCTACAATGAGCAGTTCTTC
CDR3: CASSLVLLIAASSYNEQFF

size: -
J: TRBJ2-7
D: -
V: TRBV6-5
DNA: TGTGCCAGCAGCGGCACCTGGGGGCAAAACTACGAGCAGTACTTC
CDR3: CASSGTWGQNYEQYF

size: -
J: TRBJ2-1
D: -
V: TRBV21-1
DNA: TGTGCCAGCAGCAAAGGCGGAGGTTACAATGAGCAGTTCTTC
CDR3: CASSKGGGYNEQFF

size: -
J: TRBJ1-1
D: -
V: TRBV5-4
DNA: TGTTTCCTACAGGGAGGGAGCACTGAAGCTTTCTTT
CDR3: CFLQGGSTEAFF

size: few
J: TRBJ2-1
D: TRBD2
V: TRBV27
DNA: TGTGCCAGCAGCCCGTTCGGGACTAGCGGAAGTCCCCAGTTCTTC
CDR3: CASSPFGTSGSPQFF

size: -
J: TRBJ2-7
D: TRBD2
V: TRBV5-1
DNA: TGCGCCAGCAGCTTCCTACCGGGACTAGCGGGGGGCTCCTACGAGCAGTACTTC
CDR3: CASSFLPGLAGGSYEQYF

size: -
J: TRBJ2-7
D: TRBD2
V: TRBV5-1
DNA: TGCGCCAGCAGCTTGGCGGGGGGTGCCGGGTTGTCCGAGCAGTACTTC
CDR3: CASSLAGGAGLSEQYF

size: -
J: TRBJ2-7
D: -
V: TRBV20-1
DNA: TGCAGTGCTAGTTATACAGACAGAGAGCAGTACTTC
CDR3: CSASYTDREQYF

size: -
J: TRBJ2-3
D: -
V: TRBV19
DNA: TGTGCCAGTAGTAAGGGGGTTTTCACAGATACGCAGTATTTT
CDR3: CASSKGVFTDTQYF

size: -
J: TRBJ2-6
D: TRBD1
V: TRBV7-8
DNA: TGTGCCAGCAGGCTTGGGGACAGGGCGGTCCTGACTTTC
CDR3: CASRLGDRAVLTF

size: -
J: TRBJ2-2
D: -
V: TRBV12-5
DNA: TGTGCTAGTGGTTTGCCACGAACAGGGACCGACACCGGGGAGCTGTTTTTT
CDR3: CASGLPRTGTDTGELFF

size: -
J: TRBJ2-7
D: -
V: TRBV4-2
DNA: TGTGCCAGCAGCCAAGTCGCGGATTGGAGCTCCTACGAGCAGTACTTC
CDR3: CASSQVADWSSYEQYF

size: -
J: TRBJ2-5
D: -
V: TRBV7-6
DNA: TGTGCCAGCAGCTTACACAGCACCAACCAAGAGACCCAGTACTTC
CDR3: CASSLHSTNQETQYF

size: once
J: TRBJ2-1
D: -
V: TRBV6-4
DNA: TGTGCCAGCAGCATCTCGACTACCTCCTACAATGAGCAGTTCTTC
CDR3: CASSISTTSYNEQFF

size: -
J: TRBJ2-3
D: TRBD1
V: TRBV5-6
DNA: TGTGCCAGCAGCGGGACGGACAGGGTAAAGGATACGCAGTATTTT
CDR3: CASSGTDRVKDTQYF

size: -
J: TRBJ2-3
D: TRBD2
V: TRBV5-1
DNA: TGCGCCAGCAGCTTGCCTCGGGGAGGGTTGGGCACAGATACGCAGTATTTT
CDR3: CASSLPRGGLGTDTQYF

size: -
J: TRBJ1-2
D: TRBD1
V: TRBV19
DNA: TGTGCCAGTACTCCGACAGGGAGCGACTATGGCTACACCTTC
CDR3: CASTPTGSDYGYTF

size: -
J: TRBJ2-1
D: -
V: TRBV7-3
DNA: TGTGCCAGCAGCCCCCTGCCTAGTCCCCTCCGAAACGCGATAGATTACAATGAGCAGTTCTTC
CDR3: CASSPLPSPLRNAIDYNEQFF

size: -
J: TRBJ2-1
D: TRBD2
V: TRBV3-1/TRBV3-2
DNA: TGTGCCAGCAGCCAATCGGGACTAGCGGGAGGGCCGGGGTTCTTC
CDR3: CASSQSGLAGGPGFF

size: -
J: TRBJ1-2
D: TRBD1
V: TRBV3-1/TRBV3-2
DNA: TGTGCCAGCAGCCTACAGGGGCGCGGCTACACCTTC
CDR3: CASSLQGRGYTF

size: -
J: TRBJ2-2
D: -
V: TRBV5-6
DNA: TGTGCCAGCAGCCGGGGGGCGCGGGAGTCGGTCGGGGAGCTGTTTTTT
CDR3: CASSRGARESVGELFF

size: -
J: TRBJ2-1
D: TRBD2
V: TRBV25-1
DNA: TGTGCCAGCTCACGAGCGGGAGGGCCCGGCAATGAGCAGTTCTTC
CDR3: CASSRAGGPGNEQFF

size: few
J: TRBJ2-7
D: -
V: TRBV7-6
DNA: TGTGCCAGCAGCCACGCCGGCAGCGGAGACGAGCAGTACTTC
CDR3: CASSHAGSGDEQYF

size: -
J: TRBJ1-2
D: -
V: TRBV10-3
DNA: TGTGCCATCAGTGTACGGGTCCTAAACTATGGCTACACCTTC
CDR3: CAISVRVLNYGYTF

size: -
J: TRBJ1-6
D: -
V: TRBV5-5
DNA: TGTGCCAGCAGCCCGGGACTGGACAATTCACCCCTCCACTTT
CDR3: CASSPGLDNSPLHF

size: -
J: TRBJ2-1
D: -
V: TRBV18
DNA: TGTGCCAGCTTTTTGACTAGTTTGGGTGAGCAGTTCTTC
CDR3: CASFLTSLGEQFF

size: -
J: TRBJ2-4
D: TRBD1
V: TRBV13
DNA: TGTGCCAGCAGTACCAGGGGGACCGCGATTCACTTC
CDR3: CASSTRGTAIHF

size: -
J: TRBJ2-7
D: TRBD2
V: TRBV5-1
DNA: TGCGCCAGCTGGGAGGGAGGGTCGGTCTACGAGCAGTACTTC
CDR3: CASWEGGSVYEQYF

size: -
J: TRBJ1-6
D: -
V: TRBV14
DNA: TGTGCCAGCAGCCAAGTCCAGGCTAATTCACCCCTCCACTTT
CDR3: CASSQVQANSPLHF

size: -
J: TRBJ1-6
D: -
V: TRBV21-1
DNA: TGTGCCAGCAGCAAAGTTGGGACTGGTGGGGCCCTCCACTTT
CDR3: CASSKVGTGGALHF

size: -
J: TRBJ1-1
D: -
V: TRBV14
DNA: TGTGCCAGCAGCCGAGCACTCACTGAAGCTTTCTTT
CDR3: CASSRALTEAFF

size: -
J: TRBJ2-3
D: -
V: TRBV19
DNA: TGTGCCAGTAGACCCCAACCTAGCGCACTAGATACGCAGTATTTT
CDR3: CASRPQPSALDTQYF

size: -
J: TRBJ2-1
D: TRBD2
V: TRBV10-1
DNA: TGCGCCAGCAGCTCCGGGACTAGCGGGATTCATGAGCAGTTCTTC
CDR3: CASSSGTSGIHEQFF

size: -
J: TRBJ2-2
D: TRBD2
V: TRBV23-1
DNA: TGCGCCAGCAGTCAAAAAATAGCGGGGAACACCGGGGAGCTGTTTTTT
CDR3: CASSQKIAGNTGELFF

size: -
J: TRBJ1-2
D: -
V: TRBV30
DNA: TGTGCCTGGAAACTAGACTTCTATGGCTACACCTTC
CDR3: CAWKLDFYGYTF

size: -
J: TRBJ2-1
D: TRBD1
V: TRBV3-1/TRBV3-2
DNA: TGTGCCAGCAGCCAAGATAAAGAGGCAGGGGGAAGGGATGAGCAGTTCTTC
CDR3: CASSQDKEAGGRDEQFF

size: few
J: TRBJ1-1
D: -
V: TRBV5-1
DNA: TGCGCCAGCAGGGGCGATGGTGAAACTGAAGCTTTCTTT
CDR3: CASRGDGETEAFF

size: -
J: TRBJ2-1
D: TRBD2
V: TRBV9
DNA: TGTGCCAGCAGCGGACGGCGGGGGGGTCCTAATGAGCAGTTCTTC
CDR3: CASSGRRGGPNEQFF

size: -
J: TRBJ1-2
D: -
V: TRBV30
DNA: TGTGCCTGGAATCAAATGCAGGATGGCTACACCTTC
CDR3: CAWNQMQDGYTF

size: -
J: TRBJ1-1
D: -
V: TRBV5-1
DNA: TGCGCCAGCAGCTTAGGGAGCATGAACACTGAAGCTTTCTTT
CDR3: CASSLGSMNTEAFF

size: -
J: TRBJ2-2
D: TRBD2
V: TRBV24-1
DNA: TGTGCCACCAGTGGGACTCCGGGACTAGCGGGAGGAACCTACACCGGGGAGCTGTTTTTT
CDR3: CATSGTPGLAGGTYTGELFF

size: once
J: TRBJ2-7
D: -
V: TRBV5-1
DNA: TGCGCCAGCAGCTCCTCGGGAGCCGCGGGCTCCTACGAGCAGTACTTC
CDR3: CASSSSGAAGSYEQYF

size: -
J: TRBJ2-7
D: TRBD1
V: TRBV3-1/TRBV3-2
DNA: TGTGCCAGCCGTAAAATCTCGGGACAGGGGCCTTACGAGCAGTACTTC
CDR3: CASRKISGQGPYEQYF

size: few
J: TRBJ2-1
D: -
V: TRBV21-1
DNA: TGTGCCAGCAGCCTATGTGCGGGGGGGAAAAATGAGCAGTTCTTC
CDR3: CASSLCAGGKNEQFF

size: -
J: TRBJ2-2
D: TRBD1
V: TRBV25-1
DNA: TGTGCCAGCAGTGAACACAGGGGGCGAGGGCCCGGGGAGCTGTTTTTT
CDR3: CASSEHRGRGPGELFF

size: -
J: TRBJ1-2
D: TRBD1
V: TRBV29-1
DNA: TGCAGCGTTGTAGGTCCAGGACAGGCCAACTATGGCTACACCTTC
CDR3: CSVVGPGQANYGYTF

size: -
J: TRBJ2-1
D: -
V: TRBV20-1
DNA: TGCAGTGCAGAGGATTACAATGAGCAGTTCTTC
CDR3: CSAEDYNEQFF

size: -
J: TRBJ2-5
D: TRBD2
V: TRBV7-9
DNA: TGTGCCAGCAGCTTACTGGGGCGGGAGGTGATGGAGACCCAGTACTTC
CDR3: CASSLLGREVMETQYF

size: few
J: TRBJ2-3
D: TRBD2
V: TRBV11-2
DNA: TGTGCCAGCAGCCCGCGTTCCGGCGGGAGGGGGAGAGGCACAGATACGCAGTATTTT
CDR3: CASSPRSGGRGRGTDTQYF

size: -
J: TRBJ1-1
D: -
V: TRBV5-1
DNA: TGCGCCAGCAGCTTGCGCCGGGACTCCCCGAAGGCTTTCTTT
CDR3: CASSLRRDSPKAFF

size: few
J: TRBJ2-1
D: TRBD2
V: TRBV30
DNA: TGTGCCTGGATAAGACTAGCGGGCGATGAGCAGTTCTTC
CDR3: CAWIRLAGDEQFF

size: -
J: TRBJ2-3
D: TRBD1
V: TRBV24-1
DNA: TGTGCCTCTCCCCGCGCCGGGACAGGGAAAATGACTAGCACAGATACGCAGTATTTT
CDR3: CASPRAGTGKMTSTDTQYF

size: -
J: TRBJ1-5
D: -
V: TRBV19
DNA: TGTGCCAGTAGGTCGACAGGTCGTCAGCCCCAGCATTTT
CDR3: CASRSTGRQPQHF